This T cell receptor (beta chain) was identified during a study of brain T cells in children with intractable seizures. Method: immunoSEQ multiplex PCR; TCRdb's copy keeps in-frame clones and lacks some. The sample has roughly 2,000 clones; almost 80% are singletons. The CDR3 runs 16 residues. J was trimmed by 4 bases and V by 2 bases; bases with no gene match: 8. Germline V gives CDR1 MNHEY, CDR2 SVGAGI. Surgery cases with the highest brain T cell transcript signatures were chosen for sequencing. This material consisted of resected brain tissue, taken at surgery. This clonotype was sampled from a girl aged 2-10 years with tuberous sclerosis and intractable seizures. This rearrangement joins TRBV6-5 to TRBJ2-5, with TRBD1 matching 9 bases. CDR3 DNA sequence: TGTGCCAGCAGTTACGCTACGGGACAGGGCGGAGAGACCCAGTACTTC. Residues: CASSYATGQGGETQYF.